Below, 23 T cell receptor beta chains from the same sample are listed, as sequenced in a study of identical twins. From the 5' RACE reads, TCRdb called clonotypes with MiXCR, one entry per CDR3 protein. The sample consists of some 440,000 distinct CDR3 sequences, 24% of them appearing once. The same sample was also studied in work on T cells expressing NK-cell markers.

Source material: CD4+ T cells sorted from blood. These receptors all come from a woman younger than 35 in good health.

This clonotype was detected a few times. The chain is built from TRBV5-5 and TRBJ2-4, with D perhaps TRBD1 (5 bases). The CDR3 loop spans 15 amino acids. Deletions cut 3 bases from V and 8 bases from J, with 18 bases between. Germline V gene sequence: CDR1 SGHKS, CDR2 YYEKEE (reference sequence). The CDR3 nucleotides read TGTGCCAGCAGCTATCAGGGTACGCGCGGAGACATTCAGTACTTC. The encoded protein is CASSYQGTRGDIQYF. Filled out from reference TRBV5-5 and TRBJ2-4, the complete variable domain reads DAGVTQSPTHLIKTRGQQVTLRCSPISGHKSVSWYQQVLGQGPQFIFQYYEKEERGRGNFPDRFSARQFPNYSSELNVNALLLGDSALYLCASSYQGTRGDIQYFGAGTRLSVL.

As for this clonotype: An end of the junction does not agree with germline; a read error may underlie this. The chain has TRBV6-5 and TRBJ2-4; D may be TRBD1 or TRBD2 (5 bases each). The CDR3 is 15 residues long. Germline V gene lookup returns CDR1 MNHEY and CDR2 SVGAGI. CDR3 coding DNA: TGTGCCAGCAGTTACTCGATAACCGGGACCGTTCGAAACTTTTTC. Encoded protein: CASSYSITGTVRNFF.

A few counts support this clonotype. The chain uses TRBV7-9 and TRBJ1-1; no definite D call. The CDR3 runs to 14 residues. Germline values: CDR1 SEHNR, CDR2 FQNEAQ (reference sequence). V lost 6 bases and J 1 base, leaving 12 bases between the germline ends. The DNA of the CDR3 is TGTGCCAGCAGATTCATGGGCAAGAACACTGAAGCTTTCTTT. Translating gives CASRFMGKNTEAFF.

The table lists this clonotype with a few counts. The chain carries TRBV4-3 and TRBJ1-4; D not resolved. The germline CDR1 and CDR2 sequences are LGHNA and YSLEER. The CDR3 covers 15 residues. Between the trimmed V and J ends, which lost 1 base and 5 bases, there was a span of 11 bases. The CDR3 here is CASSQAEGPNEKLFF. The CDR3 nucleotides read TGCGCCAGCAGCCAAGCGGAAGGACCCAATGAAAAACTGTTTTTT.

This clonotype has only a few counts. The rearrangement uses TRBV20-1 and TRBJ2-5, with D unclear. The V end was cut by 6 bases, the J end by 3 bases, with 8 bases between. Germline V CDR1 and CDR2: DFQATT, SNEGSKA (reference sequence). The CDR3 is 11 amino acids. The chain's CDR3 is CSALAEETQYF. The CDR3 nucleotides read TGCAGTGCCTTGGCGGAAGAGACCCAGTACTTC.

The V and J genes are TRBV9 and TRBJ2-7, with a possible D match to TRBD1 (5 bases). From germline, CDR1 is SGDLS and CDR2 YYNGEE. The CDR3 loop spans 14 amino acids. Trimming cost V 0 bases and J 7 bases, with 14 bases left between them. CDR3 DNA sequence: TGTGCCAGCAGCGTAGGACAGTTGTCTGGTGAGCAGTACTTC. Translation: CASSVGQLSGEQYF.

A few counts support this clonotype. The chain uses TRBV7-9 and TRBJ2-5; D unclear. Looked up from germline, CDR1 is SEHNR and CDR2 is FQNEAQ (reference sequence). This CDR3 spans 13 amino acids. V lost 4 bases and J 4 bases, leaving 10 bases between the germline ends. The CDR3 coding sequence is TGTGCCAGCAGCTCTGGAAGCAGAGAGACCCAGTACTTC. Protein sequence: CASSSGSRETQYF.

This clonotype was counted at least ten times. This sequence joins TRBV12-3 or TRBV12-4 and TRBJ1-1; D unresolved. V was cut by 2 bases and J by 8 bases, with 6 bases left in between. This CDR3 has 11 residues. CDR3 region: CASSLKGEAFF. In DNA form, the CDR3 reads TGTGCCAGCAGTTTAAAGGGAGAAGCTTTCTTT.

V gene TRBV5-1 combines with J gene TRBJ2-3; 8 nucleotides match TRBD2. The V segment lost 2 bases and the J segment 4 bases; nucleotides outside the gene matches: 9. The CDR3 sequence is 16 residues long. Per the germline V gene, CDR1 is SGHRS and CDR2 is YFSETQ. CDR3 DNA: TGCGCCAGCAGCTTTACCGGGGGGGCGGTCGCAGATACGCAGTATTTT. The encoded protein is CASSFTGGAVADTQYF.

This clonotype was picked up many times. V and J are TRBV7-2 and TRBJ2-3, with TRBD2 matching 8 bases. This CDR3 has 14 residues. Germline lookup yields CDR1 SGHTA and CDR2 FQGNSA. V shed 5 bases and J 3 bases; nucleotides not matched to a gene: 4. The CDR3 is CASSPGLGTDTQYF. The CDR3 region has the DNA TGTGCCAGCAGCCCGGGACTAGGGACAGATACGCAGTATTTT.

This clonotype was seen only a few times. The chain has TRBV2 and TRBJ2-5; weak D call: TRBD2 (7 bases). CDR1 SNHLY and CDR2 FYNNEI come from the germline V gene. V lost 5 bases to trimming and J lost 5 bases, with 12 bases between them. This CDR3 region has 13 residues. The DNA of the CDR3 is TGTGCCAGCAGTAGGGAGGGGGGCGAGACCCAGTACTTC. Protein: CASSREGGETQYF.

The rearrangement links TRBV7-9 to TRBJ2-3; 10 bases map to TRBD2. With 2 bases clipped from V and 6 bases from J, the junction kept 8 bases outside the gene matches. CDR1 is SEHNR and CDR2 is FQNEAQ in the germline V gene (reference sequence). This CDR3 is 16 amino acids long. The CDR3 region is CASSLLQRGGDDTQYF. The CDR3, as DNA: TGTGCCAGCAGCTTACTTCAGCGGGGGGGTGACGATACGCAGTATTTT.

This clonotype appeared a few times. This chain joins TRBV27 and TRBJ2-1, with TRBD2 matching 10 bases. Germline CDR1 reads MNHEY; CDR2 reads SMNVEV (reference sequence). The CDR3 contains 18 residues. The trim removed 5 bases at V and 2 bases at J, leaving 12 bases unmatched. The DNA of the CDR3 is TGTGCCAGCAGTCCCAGGGCTAGCGGGAGAAAAGCCTACAATGAGCAGTTCTTC. Its protein is CASSPRASGRKAYNEQFF.

This clonotype has a handful of counts. The J gene is TRBJ2-7, the V gene TRBV7-2, with D perhaps being TRBD1 or TRBD2 (5 bases each). Per germline, CDR1 SGHTA and CDR2 FQGNSA. Trimming cost V 3 bases and J 2 bases, with 11 bases left between them. The CDR3 totals 14 residues. The CDR3 sequence is CASSFGTLTYEQYF. CDR3 nucleotide sequence: TGTGCCAGCAGCTTCGGGACCTTAACCTACGAGCAGTACTTC.

The rearrangement uses TRBV21-1 and TRBJ2-7. TRBV21-1 is annotated as a pseudogene. The CDR3 has 12 amino acids. The CDR3 coding sequence is TGTGCCAGCAGCAAGGGAAGTGACGAGCAGTACTTC. This encodes CASSKGSDEQYF.

This chain joins TRBV6-2 or TRBV6-3 and TRBJ2-1, with 9 bases lining up with TRBD2. CDR1 MNHEY and CDR2 SVGEGT come from the germline V gene. There are 16 residues in the CDR3. The V gene end was trimmed by 6 bases and the J gene end by 5 bases; junction bases not matched to a gene: 11. CDR3 bases: TGTGCCAGCAGATCTGTTCTAGCGGGATTTGACAATGAGCAGTTCTTC. Translation gives CASRSVLAGFDNEQFF.

This clonotype occurred a few times. The chain joins TRBV7-9 to TRBJ1-1; D not resolved. V was shortened by 5 bases and J by 2 bases, with 21 bases between the two germline ends. The CDR3 is made up of 17 amino acids. Germline loops: CDR1 SEHNR, CDR2 FQNEAQ (reference sequence). The CDR3 DNA reads TGTGCCAGCAGCCCTCGAAGGGCTAGCCTAGGAAACACTGAAGCTTTCTTT. It translates to CASSPRRASLGNTEAFF.

This chain connects TRBV6-5 to TRBJ2-7; D assignment may be TRBD1 or TRBD2 (5 bases each). This CDR3 spans 14 amino acids. The V gene lost 1 base and the J gene lost 3 bases, with 10 bases spanning the gap. CDR1 MNHEY and CDR2 SVGAGI come from the germline V gene. Here the CDR3 reads CASSYWDRLYEQYF. The CDR3 DNA follows: TGTGCCAGCAGTTACTGGGACCGACTCTACGAGCAGTACTTC.

This chain uses TRBV7-2 with TRBJ2-2, with D perhaps given as TRBD1 or TRBD2 (5 bases each). The CDR3 spans 15 residues. Germline V gives CDR1 SGHTA, CDR2 FQGNSA. The V gene lost 1 base and the J gene lost 4 bases, with 10 bases spanning the gap. CDR3 loop: CASSLEPGSTGELFF. The CDR3 bases are TGTGCCAGCAGCTTAGAGCCAGGGAGCACCGGGGAGCTGTTTTTT.

The chain is built from TRBV7-2 and TRBJ1-1; no clear D gene. V lost 2 bases, J lost 3 bases, and 7 bases lay in between. CDR1 is SGHTA, CDR2 FQGNSA, per germline. The CDR3 is 13 amino acids. The CDR3 here is CASSLMMDTEAFF. CDR3 DNA sequence: TGTGCCAGCAGCTTAATGATGGACACTGAAGCTTTCTTT.

This clonotype was seen a few times. The rearrangement uses TRBV5-1 and TRBJ2-2; D is perhaps TRBD1 (6 bases). This CDR3 contains 14 residues. The V and J ends lost 6 bases and 0 bases respectively, with 9 bases between them. CDR1 and CDR2 from the germline V gene are SGHRS and YFSETQ. The CDR3, as DNA: TGCGCCAGCACCCAGGGGACGAACACCGGGGAGCTGTTTTTT. It translates to CASTQGTNTGELFF.

This clonotype was seen a handful of times. The J gene is TRBJ2-3, the V gene TRBV20-1; a weak D match, TRBD2 (6 bases). Per germline, CDR1 DFQATT and CDR2 SNEGSKA (reference sequence). There are 14 residues in the CDR3. Trimming stripped 5 bases from V and 4 bases from J, with 16 bases between. The CDR3: CSARYGGYSDTQYF. For the CDR3, the DNA is TGCAGTGCTCGCTACGGGGGTTACTCAGATACGCAGTATTTT.

This clonotype was counted a few times. The rearrangement joins TRBV5-1 to TRBJ1-4; TRBD1 might be the D (5 bases). Germline lookup yields CDR1 SGHRS and CDR2 YFSETQ. V was cut by 2 bases and J by 8 bases, with 22 bases left in between. This CDR3 spans 17 amino acids. The CDR3 coding sequence is TGCGCCAGCAGCTTATCGATAACGGGCGTCAGGGCCGAAAAACTGTTTTTT. Its protein product is CASSLSITGVRAEKLFF.